This section outlines one TCR beta chain sequence together with its context. Its specificity is unknown. The sample is drawn from a study of shared clonotypes between healthy human individuals. Study outcomes and limitations: Few donors restricted represented genetic and exposure-history diversity.

Naive CD8 populations comprised CD45RO-negative cells positively selected for CCR7, excluding terminally differentiated effector memory CD45RA+ cells. The germline CDR1 and CDR2 sequences are MDHEN and SYDVKM. V shed 9 bases and J 4 bases; nucleotides not matched to a gene: 3. CDR3 length: 14 residues. Replicate sorted-subset PCRs were loaded with 150 to 250 ng DNA, tens of thousands of T cell genomes. Sequencing was performed with immunoSEQ multiplex PCR; in TCRdb, only in-frame clones are kept and a portion is missing. The repertoire holds fewer than 1 million clones, approximately 97% seen once, with under 0.25% in the top ten.

The source material was naive CD8+ T cells sorted from blood. The V and J genes are TRBV28 and TRBJ2-3; 14 positions match TRBD2. The TCR was taken from a man younger than 45 in good health. The CDR3 DNA follows: TGTGCCAGTGGGACTAGCGGGAGCCCAGATACGCAGTATTTT. This encodes CASGTSGSPDTQYF.